This T cell receptor beta chain was sequenced in a study of regulatory T cells in long-lasting Graves disease. Construction of TCR beta libraries relied on iRepertoire HTBI primers and on Arm-PCR targeting CDR3 regions. TCRdb re-analysed the multiplex PCR reads in MiXCR, keeping a single row per CDR3 protein. The sample lists about 220,000 distinct CDR3 sequences, roughly 18% seen once, with over 9.5% in the top ten. This clonotype occurred many times. Germline V gene data show CDR1 as MNHNS and CDR2 as SASEGT. This CDR3 has 15 residues. V trimming: 5 bases; J trimming: 7 bases; junction bases outside the gene matches: 11. Time point meaning: newly diagnosed GD, antithyroid drugs for less than 3 months. From RNA extracted from PBMCs, the TCR library was made. These same data were also listed under a study on T cells in Graves' hyperthyroidism and ophthalmopathy.

The rearrangement uses TRBV6-1 and TRBJ2-5; 9 bases map to TRBD2. The sample here was peripheral blood mononuclear cells (PBMCs), taken at new diagnosis, from a patient treated with antithyroid drugs. The sequence came from a woman in her twenties or thirties with Graves disease. The CDR3 DNA reads TGTGCCAGCAGTCTGCTGGCGGGAGGGCCTGGGACCCAGTACTTC. This translates into CASSLLAGGPGTQYF.